This T cell receptor (beta chain) was sequenced for a study of T cells after yellow fever vaccination. Study details: Fractions containing few cells were prepared with SMART-Seq v4 Ultra Low Input. Findings and limits, study-wide: Secondary responses were weaker yet peaked faster, day 5 versus 15. After the booster, approximately 95% of CD4 and 75% to 90% of CD8 primary-response clones were re-detected.

This clonotype was counted between two and nine times. What it binds is not known. A single record per CDR3 protein comes from TCRdb applying MiXCR to the 5' RACE reads. The sample has around 340,000 distinct CDR3 sequences, 9.5% to 15% seen once. The receptor was isolated from a man in his late teens or twenties who received the YFV17D yellow fever vaccine. The sequences come from CD4+ T cells sorted from PBMCs, collected 15 days after the yellow fever booster vaccination.

The chain's CDR3 is CASSPTGDETQYF. CDR3 in DNA: TGCGCCAGCAGCCCGACAGGGGACGAGACCCAGTACTTC. The rearrangement links TRBV5-1 to TRBJ2-5; TRBD1 aligns across 8 bases. The germline CDR1 and CDR2 sequences are SGHRS and YFSETQ. J gave up 5 bases and V 4 bases, and 4 bases lay outside the gene matches. The CDR3 is 13 amino acids.